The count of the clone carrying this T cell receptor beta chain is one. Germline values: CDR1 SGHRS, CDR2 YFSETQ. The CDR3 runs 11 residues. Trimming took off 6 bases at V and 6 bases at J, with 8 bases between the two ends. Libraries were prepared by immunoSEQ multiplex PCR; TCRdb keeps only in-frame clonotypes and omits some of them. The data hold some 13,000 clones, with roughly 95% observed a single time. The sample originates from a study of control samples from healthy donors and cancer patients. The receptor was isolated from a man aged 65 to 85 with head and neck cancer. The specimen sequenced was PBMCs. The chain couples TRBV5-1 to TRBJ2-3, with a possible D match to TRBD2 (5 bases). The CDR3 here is CASKLADTQYF. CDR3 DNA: TGCGCCAGCAAATTAGCGGATACGCAGTATTTT.